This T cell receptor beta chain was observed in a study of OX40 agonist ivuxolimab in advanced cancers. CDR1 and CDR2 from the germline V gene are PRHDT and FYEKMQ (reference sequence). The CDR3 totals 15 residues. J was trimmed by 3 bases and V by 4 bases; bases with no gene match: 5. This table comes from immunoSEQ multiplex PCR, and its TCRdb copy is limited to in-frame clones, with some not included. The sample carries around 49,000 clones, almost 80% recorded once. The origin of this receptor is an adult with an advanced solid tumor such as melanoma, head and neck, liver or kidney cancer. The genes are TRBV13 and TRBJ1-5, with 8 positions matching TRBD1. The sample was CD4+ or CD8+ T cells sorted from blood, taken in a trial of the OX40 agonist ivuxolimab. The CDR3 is CASSSQGEYNQPQHF. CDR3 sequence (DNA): TGTGCCAGCAGCTCACAGGGGGAGTACAATCAGCCCCAGCATTTT.